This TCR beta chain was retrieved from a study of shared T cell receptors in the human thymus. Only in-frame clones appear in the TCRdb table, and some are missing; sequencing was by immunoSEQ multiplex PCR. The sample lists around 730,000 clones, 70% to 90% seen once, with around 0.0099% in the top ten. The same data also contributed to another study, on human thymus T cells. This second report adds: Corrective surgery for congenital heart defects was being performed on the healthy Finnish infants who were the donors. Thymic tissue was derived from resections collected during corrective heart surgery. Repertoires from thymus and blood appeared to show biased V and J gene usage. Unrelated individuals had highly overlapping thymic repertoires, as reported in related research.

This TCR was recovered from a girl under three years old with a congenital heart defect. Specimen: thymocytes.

The CDR3 DNA reads TGCGCCAGCAGCCAAGACGGGGGTGCGGGCACAGATACGCAGTATTTT. Residues: CASSQDGGAGTDTQYF. The chain carries TRBV4-1 and TRBJ2-3; TRBD2 is a possible D gene (6 bases). The CDR3 covers 16 residues. Germline V lookup: CDR1 MGHRA, CDR2 YSYEKL. Trimming took 0 bases from V and 1 from J, leaving 11 bases between them.